This TCR beta chain emerged from a study of T cell responses to AZD1222 COVID-19 vaccine. Looking at the study overall: Second doses at about 4 or about 12 weeks were pooled. General study results and limits: Mapped onto spike, vaccine-associated CD4 TCRs spanned it and were dominant at 160-218 and 743-854. Spike-specific TCR breadth and depth were elevated following two AZD1222 doses. Baseline serostatus was positive in only a handful of AZD1222 recipients.

Germline V CDR1 and CDR2: SGHVS, FNYEAQ. CDR3 length equals 15 residues. Trimming pared 1 base from V and 0 bases from J, leaving 9 bases between. This clone was observed a few times. Antigen unknown. The table came from immunoSEQ multiplex PCR; TCRdb's copy has only in-frame clones and leaves some out. The sample shows some 120,000 clones, about 86% of them seen only once. The material was peripheral blood, obtained on day 0 of AZD1222 vaccination. This sequence joins TRBV7-6 and TRBJ1-1; D not resolved. The TCR comes from an adult in good health. Written as DNA, the CDR3 is TGTGCCAGCAGCTTAGGGCGCTCGGTGAACACTGAAGCTTTCTTT. It codes for CASSLGRSVNTEAFF.